One sample yielded the 32 T cell receptor beta chains listed below, sequenced in a study of blood T cell repertoires in COVID-19. TCRdb's table, derived via immunoSEQ multiplex PCR, lists solely in-frame clones and lacks some. The sample lists over 70,000 clones, roughly 81% seen once, with 11% in the top ten. The sequenced material came from peripheral blood. The receptors originated from a man aged 60 to 75 with COVID-19, enrolled during active disease.

This chain links TRBV19 with TRBJ1-2, with 7 bases matching TRBD1. The CDR3 runs to 12 residues. V lost 6 bases and J lost 10; bases outside the gene matches: 8. CDR1 is LNHDA and CDR2 is SQIVND in the germline V gene (reference sequence). CDR3 in DNA: TGTGCCAGTAGGTTGTCGACAGGGTACTACACCTTC. Amino acid sequence: CASRLSTGYYTF. The complete variable domain, with remaining parts taken from reference TRBV19 and TRBJ1-2, reads DGGITQSPKYLFRKEGQNVTLSCEQNLNHDAMYWYRQDPGQGLRLIYYSQIVNDFQKGDIAEGYSVSREKKESFPLTVTSAQKNPTAFYLCASRLSTGYYTFGSGTRLTVV.

J is TRBJ2-7 and V is TRBV5-1; possibly TRBD1 for D (6 bases). The germline V gene has CDR1 SGHRS and CDR2 YFSETQ. The CDR3 has 14 residues. Trimming shortened V by 4 bases and J by 0 bases, and 11 bases separated the two germline ends. CDR3: CASSLGDTSYEQYF. The DNA for the CDR3 is TGCGCCAGCAGCCTCGGGGACACCTCCTACGAGCAGTACTTC.

The chain links TRBV30 to TRBJ1-1; D possibly corresponds to TRBD1 (5 bases). The CDR3 contains 13 residues. Deletions cut 2 bases from V and 6 bases from J, with 13 bases between. Germline lookup yields CDR1 GTSNPN and CDR2 SVGIG (reference sequence). In nucleotides, the CDR3 is TGTGCCTGGAGTTTCGACACAGGTTCTGAAGCTTTCTTT. This gives the protein CAWSFDTGSEAFF.

This rearrangement joins TRBV12-3 or TRBV12-4 to TRBJ1-2, with 8 bases fitting TRBD1. Trimming cost V 4 bases and J 7 bases; bases outside gene matches: 5. The CDR3 spans 13 residues. The CDR3 nucleotides read TGTGCCAGCAGTTCCGACAGGGGCGGTGGCTACACCTTC. Its protein is CASSSDRGGGYTF.

The CDR3 DNA reads TGCGCCAGCAGCGAGGGACAGCCGGGTTGGGAGACCCAGTACTTC. Protein: CASSEGQPGWETQYF. This chain joins TRBV5-1 and TRBJ2-5; 7 nucleotides match TRBD1. Germline V lookup: CDR1 SGHRS, CDR2 YFSETQ. The CDR3 extends over 15 amino acids. V dropped 4 bases and J dropped 5; count of bases not matched to a gene: 11.

J is TRBJ2-7 and V is TRBV5-1; 8 positions agree with TRBD1. Trimming removed 4 bases from V and 6 bases from J; junction bases left unmatched: 9. Per the germline V gene, CDR1 is SGHRS and CDR2 is YFSETQ. This CDR3 is built from 14 residues. CDR3: CASSNGQGRGEQYF. In nucleotides, the CDR3 is TGCGCCAGCAGCAATGGACAGGGCCGAGGCGAGCAGTACTTC.

This chain joins TRBV6-5 and TRBJ2-7; weak D call: TRBD2 (6 bases). V shed 7 bases and J shed 3 bases, with 19 bases lying between them. Germline values: CDR1 MNHEY, CDR2 SVGAGI. The CDR3 extends over 15 amino acids. The CDR3 spells CASMTHHRGNYEQYF. The CDR3 region has the DNA TGTGCCAGCATGACTCACCACCGGGGGAACTACGAGCAGTACTTC.

V is TRBV18 and J is TRBJ2-7, with 14 bases identical to TRBD2. Germline-derived CDR1 and CDR2 are KGHSH and LQKENI. V lost 2 bases to trimming and J lost 6 bases; unmatched junction nucleotides: 3. CDR3 size: 15 residues. In nucleotides, the CDR3 is TGTGCCAGCTCACCAGTCGGGACTAGCGGGAGCGAGCAGTACTTC. Residues: CASSPVGTSGSEQYF.

The chain links TRBV2 to TRBJ2-7, with 10 bases that match TRBD2. V was clipped by 6 bases and J by 3 bases; unmatched bases: 8. The V gene's germline CDR1 is SNHLY and CDR2 FYNNEI. The CDR3 consists of 15 residues. The CDR3 DNA sequence: TGTGCCAGCAGGGGACCGGGACTAGCGAACTACGAGCAGTACTTC. Translating it yields CASRGPGLANYEQYF.

The chain is built from TRBV28 and TRBJ1-5, with 7 bases fitting TRBD1. Germline V gene data show CDR1 as MDHEN and CDR2 as SYDVKM. This CDR3 is 17 amino acids long. J gave up 2 bases and V 10 bases, and 17 bases lay outside the gene matches. The CDR3 spells CATRGDSSIRGNQPQHF. For the CDR3, the DNA is TGTGCCACCAGAGGGGACAGCTCGATTCGGGGCAATCAGCCCCAGCATTTT.

V gene TRBV9 combines with J gene TRBJ1-3; TRBD1 aligns across 9 bases. V shed 3 bases, J shed 3 bases, and the junction held 1 base outside the gene matches. Germline V lookup: CDR1 SGDLS, CDR2 YYNGEE. The CDR3 runs 14 residues. For the CDR3, the DNA is TGTGCCAGCAGCGCGGACAGGGGTGGAAACACCATATATTTT. Translated: CASSADRGGNTIYF.

This clone was counted a single time. This chain links TRBV6-6 with TRBJ1-2, with D possibly TRBD1 on 5 matching bases. Germline V gene sequence: CDR1 MNHNY, CDR2 SVGAGI (reference sequence). Trimming pared 6 bases from V and 0 bases from J, leaving 11 bases between. This CDR3 spans 14 amino acids. The CDR3 DNA is TGTGCCAGCAGAGGTAGACAGTCTAACTATGGCTACACCTTC. It encodes CASRGRQSNYGYTF.

J is TRBJ1-6 and V is TRBV19; D may be TRBD1 (5 bases). The CDR3 contains 14 residues. The V gene lost 5 bases and the J gene lost 5 bases, with 10 bases spanning the gap. Germline V gene sequence: CDR1 LNHDA, CDR2 SQIVND (reference sequence). CDR3 in amino acids: CASSASRDNSPLHF. DNA of the CDR3: TGTGCCAGTAGTGCGAGCAGGGATAATTCACCCCTCCACTTT.

The genes are TRBV30 and TRBJ1-2; D is undetermined. The CDR3 runs to 14 residues. The germline V gene has CDR1 GTSNPN and CDR2 SVGIG (reference sequence). V lost 4 bases to trimming and J lost 1 base, with 13 bases between them. The CDR3 DNA sequence: TGTGCCTGGAACGAGGGAAATTTTAACTATGGCTACACCTTC. Amino acids: CAWNEGNFNYGYTF. Drawing the rest from reference TRBV30 and TRBJ1-2, the complete variable domain is SQTIHQWPATLVQPVGSPLSLECTVEGTSNPNLYWYRQAAGRGLQLLFYSVGIGQISSEVPQNLSASRPQDRQFILSSKKLLLSDSGFYLCAWNEGNFNYGYTFGSGTRLTVV.

This chain joins TRBV21-1 and TRBJ2-1; TRBD1 reflects the table's D call only, with no check against the DNA. TRBV21-1 is a listed pseudogene. CDR3 length equals 18 residues. CDR3 sequence: CASSKQTGGQRSYNEQFF. The CDR3 coding sequence is TGTGCCAGCAGCAAACAAACCGGCGGACAGAGATCCTACAATGAGCAGTTCTTC.

The chain joins TRBV2 to TRBJ1-5; a possible D gene is TRBD1 (6 bases). Germline V gives CDR1 SNHLY, CDR2 FYNNEI. This CDR3 spans 17 amino acids. V was cut by 4 bases and J by 1 base, with 17 bases left in between. This CDR3 reads CASSATRGPSSNQPQHF. As DNA, the CDR3 is TGTGCCAGCAGTGCAACGCGGGGGCCCTCAAGCAATCAGCCCCAGCATTTT.

This chain connects TRBV11-2 to TRBJ1-2; 9 nucleotides line up with TRBD1. Germline CDR1 is SGHAT and CDR2 is FQNNGV. V dropped 4 bases and J dropped 6; count of bases not matched to a gene: 9. The CDR3 spans 15 residues. The CDR3 loop is CASSSSAGQGNGYTF. CDR3 coding DNA: TGTGCCAGCAGCTCATCTGCGGGACAGGGTAATGGCTACACCTTC.

Of note for this clone: Compared with germline, one end of the junction differs, possibly owing to a read error. This chain links TRBV2 with TRBJ2-7, with 10 nucleotides matching TRBD2. CDR3 length: 15 amino acids. Looked up from germline, CDR1 is SNHLY and CDR2 is FYNNEI. The CDR3 sequence: CASIERTSGSYEQYF. The CDR3 DNA is TGTGCCAGCATTGAAAGGACTAGCGGCTCCTACGAGCAGTACTTC.

This chain links TRBV3-1 (or the pseudogene TRBV3-2) with TRBJ2-2; 8 bases are a match to TRBD2. CDR3 size: 16 residues. Losses at the gene ends were 4 bases for V and 4 bases for J; bases not matched to a gene: 8. Germline V gene data show CDR1 as LGHDT and CDR2 as YNNKEL (reference sequence). CDR3 sequence: CASSPFRGGPTGELFF. Written as DNA, the CDR3 is TGTGCCAGCAGCCCGTTCCGGGGGGGACCCACCGGGGAGCTGTTTTTT.

As regards this clone: A much larger clone lies one base from this, so it may be a read error. The same CDR3 also results from other DNA sequences found in this sample. The rearrangement links TRBV7-9 to TRBJ1-1; possibly TRBD1 for D (5 bases). The CDR3 contains 13 residues. Trimming took off 3 bases at V and 1 base at J, with 6 bases between the two ends. CDR1 and CDR2 (germline): SEHNR, FQNEAQ (reference sequence). The CDR3, as DNA: TGTGCCAGCAGCTTGCAGGGGAACACTGAAGCTTTCTTT. Encoded protein: CASSLQGNTEAFF.

V gene TRBV7-3 combines with J gene TRBJ2-3, with 7 bases that match TRBD2. V trimming: 2 bases; J trimming: 3 bases; junction bases outside the gene matches: 8. The CDR3 is made up of 16 amino acids. CDR1 is SGHTA and CDR2 is FQGTGA in the germline V gene. CDR3 loop: CASSLLGAGATDTQYF. CDR3 coding DNA: TGTGCCAGCAGCTTACTCGGGGCGGGAGCGACAGATACGCAGTATTTT.

Concerning this clone itself: One end of the junction fails to match germline, which may point to a read error. This chain links TRBV2 with TRBJ2-1, with TRBD2 identical over 12 bases. Germline assignment: CDR1 SNHLY and CDR2 FYNNEI. The CDR3 spans 17 residues. CDR3 in DNA: TGTGCCAGCAGGGAAGGACTAGCGGGAAGCTCCTACAATGAGCAGTTCTTC. Translating gives CASREGLAGSSYNEQFF.

The chain combines TRBV6-5 with TRBJ1-3; D might be TRBD1 (6 bases). This CDR3 region has 16 residues. The germline V and J ends were trimmed by 0 bases and 2 bases, with 11 bases remaining between them. Per germline, CDR1 MNHEY and CDR2 SVGAGI. The CDR3, as DNA: TGTGCCAGCAGTTACTCGAAGGCAGGGGCTGGAAACACCATATATTTT. It specifies CASSYSKAGAGNTIYF.

The chain has TRBV29-1 and TRBJ2-2; D is undetermined. V was trimmed by 5 bases and J by 1 base, leaving 8 bases between them. The CDR3 has 13 amino acids. The V gene's germline CDR1 is SQVTM and CDR2 ANQGSEA. The CDR3 DNA follows: TGCAGCGTTTCACTCTGGAACACCGGGGAGCTGTTTTTT. It codes for CSVSLWNTGELFF.

This rearrangement joins TRBV11-2 to TRBJ2-7; 7 positions agree with TRBD1. V shed 1 base and J 4 bases; nucleotides not matched to a gene: 7. CDR1 is SGHAT, CDR2 FQNNGV, per germline. The length of the CDR3 is 15 residues. The CDR3 reads CASSLAPGQSYEQYF. The CDR3 DNA follows: TGTGCCAGCAGCTTAGCCCCGGGACAGTCGTACGAGCAGTACTTC.

The rearrangement uses TRBV27 and TRBJ1-2, with 7 bases aligning to TRBD1. Germline-derived CDR1 and CDR2 are MNHEY and SMNVEV (reference sequence). This CDR3 region has 14 residues. The V gene end was trimmed by 5 bases and the J gene end by 2 bases; junction bases not matched to a gene: 5. CDR3 nucleotide sequence: TGTGCCAGCAGTCCCCAGGGGGAGAACTATGGCTACACCTTC. It codes for CASSPQGENYGYTF.

This chain connects TRBV24-1 to TRBJ2-3; D possibly corresponds to TRBD2 (6 bases). Trimming took off 3 bases at V and 3 bases at J, with 15 bases between the two ends. This CDR3 contains 16 residues. The germline gives CDR1 KGHDR, CDR2 SFDVKD. The CDR3 DNA is TGTGCCACCAGTGATCAGGACTACGGTAAAACAGATACGCAGTATTTT. Translating gives CATSDQDYGKTDTQYF.

This chain connects TRBV12-5 to TRBJ1-1; perhaps TRBD1 as D (5 bases). This CDR3 has 15 amino acids. Germline lookup yields CDR1 LGHNT and CDR2 FRNRAP. Trimming removed 2 bases from V and 3 bases from J, with 13 bases in between. The CDR3 DNA sequence: TGTGCTAGTGGTTTGTGGAGTTTAGGGGACACTGAAGCTTTCTTT. Protein: CASGLWSLGDTEAFF.

This chain links TRBV10-1 with TRBJ2-3; tentatively, D is TRBD2 (5 bases). The CDR3 totals 15 residues. Germline CDR1 and CDR2: WNHNN and SYGVQD (reference sequence). Trimming removed 10 bases from V and 6 bases from J, with 23 bases in between. In DNA, the CDR3 is TGCGCCACCCAAGAGATGGCGGGTATAGGGGATACGCAGTATTTT. It is translated as CATQEMAGIGDTQYF.

The V and J genes are TRBV30 and TRBJ2-6, with 7 bases fitting TRBD1. The germline CDR1 and CDR2 sequences are GTSNPN and SVGIG (reference sequence). This CDR3 comprises 14 residues. Germline trimming cut 5 bases from V and 1 base from J; bases unmatched to any gene: 2. The CDR3 reads CAWDRASGANVLTF. In DNA, the CDR3 is TGTGCCTGGGACAGGGCTTCTGGGGCCAACGTCCTGACTTTC. The full variable domain, with the rest looked up from reference TRBV30 and TRBJ2-6, is SQTIHQWPATLVQPVGSPLSLECTVEGTSNPNLYWYRQAAGRGLQLLFYSVGIGQISSEVPQNLSASRPQDRQFILSSKKLLLSDSGFYLCAWDRASGANVLTFGAGSRLTVL.

The CDR3 DNA reads as TGCGCCAGCAGCCAAGGCCTGCGGGGACAGGGGGTGGGTGAGCAGTTCTTC. Translated: CASSQGLRGQGVGEQFF. The chain combines TRBV4-1 with TRBJ2-1, with 11 bases matching TRBD1. J gave up 9 bases and V 1 base, and 11 bases lay outside the gene matches. CDR3 length: 17 residues. Germline V gives CDR1 MGHRA, CDR2 YSYEKL.

This clone was counted once. The chain links TRBV28 to TRBJ1-5, with TRBD1 identical over 10 bases. V was clipped by 6 bases and J by 7 bases; unmatched bases: 12. The germline V gene has CDR1 MDHEN and CDR2 SYDVKM. The CDR3 has 16 amino acids. The CDR3 spells CASRQTLGQGGQPQHF. For the CDR3, the DNA is TGTGCCAGCAGACAAACCCTAGGACAGGGGGGGCAGCCCCAGCATTTT.